One sample yielded the 2 T cell receptor beta chains listed below, sequenced in a study of STAT3 mutations in large granular lymphocyte leukemia. Regarding the study as a whole: In T-cell large granular lymphocyte leukemia, about half of patients showed multiple immunodominant subclonotypes.

Their antigens remain unidentified. The method was immunoSEQ multiplex PCR; TCRdb's version includes in-frame clones alone and lacks a portion of them. The sample consists of 10,000 or so clones, roughly 90% of them appearing once. The sequenced material came from peripheral blood mononuclear cells. These receptors originate from a man older than 75 with T-cell large granular lymphocyte leukemia. Some clones in this sample may be carry-over from other donors' samples.

This sequence joins TRBV4-2 and TRBJ1-4; a weak D match, TRBD1 (6 bases). Germline V lookup: CDR1 LGHNA, CDR2 YNFKEQ. V lost 0 bases and J 8 bases, leaving 16 bases between the germline ends. This CDR3 comprises 16 residues. In DNA form, the CDR3 reads TGTGCCAGCAGCCAAGACGGAAACAGGGTAGGGGAAAAACTGTTTTTT. Translating gives CASSQDGNRVGEKLFF.

V gene TRBV18 combines with J gene TRBJ1-1; possible D gene TRBD1, 6 bases. The CDR3 totals 15 residues. The V end lost 0 bases, the J end lost 6 bases, and 14 bases lay between the germline ends. Germline values: CDR1 KGHSH, CDR2 LQKENI. DNA for the CDR3: TGTGCCAGCTCACCACCTCGGACAGCCGGTGCTGAAGCTTTCTTT. Its protein product is CASSPPRTAGAEAFF.